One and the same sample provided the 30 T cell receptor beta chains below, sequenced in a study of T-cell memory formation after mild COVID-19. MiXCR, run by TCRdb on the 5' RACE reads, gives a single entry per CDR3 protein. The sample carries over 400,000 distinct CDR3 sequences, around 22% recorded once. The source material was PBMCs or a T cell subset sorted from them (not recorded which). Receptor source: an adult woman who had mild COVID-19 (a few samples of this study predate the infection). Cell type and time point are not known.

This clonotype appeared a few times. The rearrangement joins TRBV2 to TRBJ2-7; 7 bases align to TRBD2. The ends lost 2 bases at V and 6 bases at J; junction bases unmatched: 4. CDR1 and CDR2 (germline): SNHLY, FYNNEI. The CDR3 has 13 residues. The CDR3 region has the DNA TGTGCCAGCAGTGAATCGGGGGGAGGCGAGCAGTACTTC. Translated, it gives CASSESGGGEQYF.

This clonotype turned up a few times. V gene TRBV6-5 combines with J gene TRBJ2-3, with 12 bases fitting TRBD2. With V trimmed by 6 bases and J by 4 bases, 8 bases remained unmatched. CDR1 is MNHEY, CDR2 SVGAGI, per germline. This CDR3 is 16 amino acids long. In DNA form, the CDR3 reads TGTGCCAGCAGGCGCCTAGCGGGGGGGCCGGCAGATACGCAGTATTTT. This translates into CASRRLAGGPADTQYF.

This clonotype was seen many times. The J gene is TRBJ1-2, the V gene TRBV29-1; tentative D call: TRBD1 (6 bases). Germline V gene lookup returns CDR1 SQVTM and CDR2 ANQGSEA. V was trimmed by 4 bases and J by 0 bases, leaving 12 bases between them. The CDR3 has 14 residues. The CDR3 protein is CSVVPGGTNYGYTF. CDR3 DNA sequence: TGCAGCGTTGTTCCGGGGGGCACTAACTATGGCTACACCTTC. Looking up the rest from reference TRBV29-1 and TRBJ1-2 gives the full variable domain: SAVISQKPSRDICQRGTSLTIQCQVDSQVTMMFWYRQQPGQSLTLIATANQGSEATYESGFVIDKFPISRPNLTFSTLTVSNMSPEDSSIYLCSVVPGGTNYGYTFGSGTRLTVV.

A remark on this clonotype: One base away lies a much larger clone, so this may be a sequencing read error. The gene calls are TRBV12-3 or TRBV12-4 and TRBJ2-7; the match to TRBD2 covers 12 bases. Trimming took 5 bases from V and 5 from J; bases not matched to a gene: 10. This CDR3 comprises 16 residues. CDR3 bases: TGTGCCAGCAGTCGCTCCGTTGGACTAGCGGGACACGAGCAGTACTTC. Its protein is CASSRSVGLAGHEQYF.

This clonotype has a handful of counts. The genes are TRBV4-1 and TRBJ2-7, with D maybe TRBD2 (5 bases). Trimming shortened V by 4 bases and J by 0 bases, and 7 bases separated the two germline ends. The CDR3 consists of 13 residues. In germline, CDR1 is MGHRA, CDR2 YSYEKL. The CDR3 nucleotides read TGCGCCAGCAGCCCCGGGATCTCCTACGAGCAGTACTTC. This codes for CASSPGISYEQYF.

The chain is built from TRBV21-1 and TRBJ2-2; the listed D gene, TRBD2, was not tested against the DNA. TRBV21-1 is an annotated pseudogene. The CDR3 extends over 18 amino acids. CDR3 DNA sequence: TGTGCCAGCAGCAGCCTGCTAGCGGGAGAGGGAGGCACCGGGGAGCTGTTTTTT. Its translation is CASSSLLAGEGGTGELFF.

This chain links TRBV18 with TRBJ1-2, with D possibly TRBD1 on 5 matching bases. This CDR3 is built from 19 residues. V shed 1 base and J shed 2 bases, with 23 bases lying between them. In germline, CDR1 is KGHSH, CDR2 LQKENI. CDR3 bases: TGTGCCAGCTCACCACTACCAACCATGACCGGGACTTCGAACTATGGCTACACCTTC. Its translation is CASSPLPTMTGTSNYGYTF.

The CDR3 region is CASSVGGTAETQYF. The CDR3 DNA reads as TGTGCCAGCAGCGTGGGGGGGACAGCAGAGACCCAGTACTTC. The V call is TRBV9, the J call TRBJ2-5; D may match TRBD1 or TRBD2 (7 bases each). V dropped 2 bases and J dropped 4 bases, with 12 bases sitting between them. Germline V gene lookup returns CDR1 SGDLS and CDR2 YYNGEE. This CDR3 comprises 14 residues. The full variable domain, with the rest looked up from reference TRBV9 and TRBJ2-5, is DSGVTQTPKHLITATGQRVTLRCSPRSGDLSVYWYQQSLDQGLQFLIQYYNGEERAKGNILERFSAQQFPDLHSELNLSSLELGDSALYFCASSVGGTAETQYFGPGTRLLVL.

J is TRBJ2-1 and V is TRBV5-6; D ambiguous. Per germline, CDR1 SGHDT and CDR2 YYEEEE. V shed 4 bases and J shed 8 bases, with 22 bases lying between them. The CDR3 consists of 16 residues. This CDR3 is CASSTPSYVFSYEQFF. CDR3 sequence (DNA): TGTGCCAGCAGCACCCCGAGTTATGTTTTTAGTTATGAGCAGTTCTTC.

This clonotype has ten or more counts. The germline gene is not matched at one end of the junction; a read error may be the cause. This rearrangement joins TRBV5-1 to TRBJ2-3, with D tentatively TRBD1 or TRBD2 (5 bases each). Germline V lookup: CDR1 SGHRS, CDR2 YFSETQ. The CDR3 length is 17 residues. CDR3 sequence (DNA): TGCGCCAGCGGCTTGTTCGCGAGGGGCGGCACCACAGATACGCAGTATTTT. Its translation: CASGLFARGGTTDTQYF.

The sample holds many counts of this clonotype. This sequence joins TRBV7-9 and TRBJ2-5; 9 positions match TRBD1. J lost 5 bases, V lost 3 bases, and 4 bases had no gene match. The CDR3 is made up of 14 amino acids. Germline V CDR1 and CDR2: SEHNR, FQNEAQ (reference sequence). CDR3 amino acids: CASSFGQGRETQYF. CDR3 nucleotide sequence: TGTGCCAGCAGCTTCGGACAGGGGAGGGAGACCCAGTACTTC.

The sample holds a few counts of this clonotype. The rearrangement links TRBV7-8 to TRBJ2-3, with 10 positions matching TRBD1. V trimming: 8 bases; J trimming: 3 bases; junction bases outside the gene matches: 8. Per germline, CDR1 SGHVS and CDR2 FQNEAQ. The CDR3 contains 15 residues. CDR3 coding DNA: TGTGCCAGCCGAACCGGGACAGGGGTGACAGATACGCAGTATTTT. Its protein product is CASRTGTGVTDTQYF.

The CDR3 sequence is CATSDYGNEQFF. The CDR3 nucleotides are TGTGCCACCAGTGATTATGGGAATGAGCAGTTCTTC. The V and J genes are TRBV24-1 and TRBJ2-1; D gene ambiguous. Germline V gene sequence: CDR1 KGHDR, CDR2 SFDVKD. Trimming pared 2 bases from V and 7 bases from J, leaving 5 bases between. The CDR3 runs 12 residues.

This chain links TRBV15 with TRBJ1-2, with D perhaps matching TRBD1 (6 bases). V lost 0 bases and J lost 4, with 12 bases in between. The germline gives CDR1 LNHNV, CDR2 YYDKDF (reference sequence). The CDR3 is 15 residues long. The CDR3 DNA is TGTGCCACCAGCAGAGAAATCGGGGACACCTATGGCTACACCTTC. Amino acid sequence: CATSREIGDTYGYTF.

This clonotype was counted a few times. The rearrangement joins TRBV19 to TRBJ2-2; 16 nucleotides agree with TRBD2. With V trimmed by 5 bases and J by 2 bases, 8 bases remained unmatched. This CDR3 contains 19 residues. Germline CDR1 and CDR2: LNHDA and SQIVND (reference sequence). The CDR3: CASSRGLAGGPSNTGELFF. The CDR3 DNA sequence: TGTGCCAGTAGTCGGGGACTAGCGGGGGGGCCGTCCAACACCGGGGAGCTGTTTTTT.

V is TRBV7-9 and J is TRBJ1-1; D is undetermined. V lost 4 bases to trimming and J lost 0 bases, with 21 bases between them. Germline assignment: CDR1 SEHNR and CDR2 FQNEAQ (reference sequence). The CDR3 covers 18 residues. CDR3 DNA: TGTGCCAGCAGCTCCACCCGCGCAGGAAGTGACATGAACACTGAAGCTTTCTTT. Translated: CASSSTRAGSDMNTEAFF.

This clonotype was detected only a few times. The CDR3 DNA follows: TGCAGTGCTAGCTCCGGGCCTGGAGCTTTCTTT. This codes for CSASSGPGAFF. This chain joins TRBV20-1 and TRBJ1-1, with D hard to call. In germline, CDR1 is DFQATT, CDR2 SNEGSKA (reference sequence). The CDR3 is 11 amino acids. The ends were cut back, 3 bases at V and 10 bases at J, with 12 bases in the middle.

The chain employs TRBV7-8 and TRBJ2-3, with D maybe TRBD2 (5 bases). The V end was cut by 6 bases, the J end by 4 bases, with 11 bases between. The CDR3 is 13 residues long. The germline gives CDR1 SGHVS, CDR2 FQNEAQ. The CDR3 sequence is CASRKRFADTQYF. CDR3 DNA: TGTGCCAGCAGGAAGCGGTTCGCAGATACGCAGTATTTT.

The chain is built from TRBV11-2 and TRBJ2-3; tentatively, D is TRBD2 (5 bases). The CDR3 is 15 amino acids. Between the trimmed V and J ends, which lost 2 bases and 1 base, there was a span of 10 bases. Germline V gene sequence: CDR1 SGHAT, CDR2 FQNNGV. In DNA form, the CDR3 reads TGTGCCAGCAGCTTAAAGAGGGTACGCACAGATACGCAGTATTTT. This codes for CASSLKRVRTDTQYF.

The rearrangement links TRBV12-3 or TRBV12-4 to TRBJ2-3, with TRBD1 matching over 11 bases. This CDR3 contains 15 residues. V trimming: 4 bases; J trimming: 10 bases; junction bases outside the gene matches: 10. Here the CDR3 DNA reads TGTGCCAGCAGTTCCTCGGGACAGGGGGGGTGGGCGCAGTATTTT. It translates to CASSSSGQGGWAQYF.

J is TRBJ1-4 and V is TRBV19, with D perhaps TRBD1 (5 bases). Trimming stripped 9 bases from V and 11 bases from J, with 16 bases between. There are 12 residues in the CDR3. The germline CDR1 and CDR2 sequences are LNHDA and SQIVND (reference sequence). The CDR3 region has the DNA TGTGCCAGCCTCTCGGGGCCCGCGAAACTGTTTTTT. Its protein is CASLSGPAKLFF.

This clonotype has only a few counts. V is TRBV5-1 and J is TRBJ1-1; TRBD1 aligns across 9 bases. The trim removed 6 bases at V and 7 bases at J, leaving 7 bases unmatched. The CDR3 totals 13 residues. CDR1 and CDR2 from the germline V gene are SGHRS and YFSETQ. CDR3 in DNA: TGCGCCAGCACCATACAGGGGGCGGATGAAGCTTTCTTT. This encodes CASTIQGADEAFF.

The CDR3 DNA sequence: TGCAGCGTTGACCCGGGACTCAACTATGGCTACACCTTC. Amino acid sequence: CSVDPGLNYGYTF. The gene calls are TRBV29-1 and TRBJ1-2; a weak D match, TRBD1 (5 bases). The germline gives CDR1 SQVTM, CDR2 ANQGSEA. The CDR3 consists of 13 residues. V was clipped by 3 bases and J by 2 bases, with 10 bases between them.

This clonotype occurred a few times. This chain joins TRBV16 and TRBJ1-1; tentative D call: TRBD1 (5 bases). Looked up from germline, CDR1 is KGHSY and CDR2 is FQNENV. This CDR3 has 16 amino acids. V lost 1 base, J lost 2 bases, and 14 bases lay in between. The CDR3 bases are TGTGCCAGCAGCCAATTACTACGACAGCTTAACACTGAAGCTTTCTTT. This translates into CASSQLLRQLNTEAFF.

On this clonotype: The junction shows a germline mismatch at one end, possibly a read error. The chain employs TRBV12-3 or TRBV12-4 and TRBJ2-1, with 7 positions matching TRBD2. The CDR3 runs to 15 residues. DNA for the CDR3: TGTGCCAGCAGTTTGTTAGCGGGCGATATCAATGAGCAGTTATTC. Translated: CASSLLAGDINEQLF.

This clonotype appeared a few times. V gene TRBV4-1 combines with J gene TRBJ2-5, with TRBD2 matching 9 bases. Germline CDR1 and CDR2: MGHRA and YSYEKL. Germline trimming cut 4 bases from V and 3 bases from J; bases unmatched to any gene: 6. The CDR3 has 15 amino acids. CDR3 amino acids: CASSLRLAVKETQYF. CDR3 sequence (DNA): TGCGCCAGCAGCCTGCGACTAGCGGTCAAAGAGACCCAGTACTTC.

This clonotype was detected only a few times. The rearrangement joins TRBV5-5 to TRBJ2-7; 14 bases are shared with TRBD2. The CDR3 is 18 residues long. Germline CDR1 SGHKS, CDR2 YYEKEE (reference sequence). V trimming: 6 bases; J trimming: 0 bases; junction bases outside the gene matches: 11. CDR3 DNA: TGTGCCAGCATCGAGACTAGCGGGAGGGCCTTCGGCTCCTACGAGCAGTACTTC. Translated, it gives CASIETSGRAFGSYEQYF.

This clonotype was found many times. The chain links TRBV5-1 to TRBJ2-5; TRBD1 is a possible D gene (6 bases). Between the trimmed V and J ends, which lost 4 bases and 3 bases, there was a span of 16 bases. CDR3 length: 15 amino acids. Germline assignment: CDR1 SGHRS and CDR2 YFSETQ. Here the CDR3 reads CASSSGQFREETQYF. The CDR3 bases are TGCGCCAGCAGCAGCGGACAGTTTAGGGAAGAGACCCAGTACTTC.

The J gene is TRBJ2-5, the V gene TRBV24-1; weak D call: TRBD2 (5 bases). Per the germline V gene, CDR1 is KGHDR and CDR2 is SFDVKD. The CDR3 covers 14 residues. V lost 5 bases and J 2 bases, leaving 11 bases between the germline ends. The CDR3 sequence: CATSGGLLQETQYF. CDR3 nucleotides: TGTGCCACCAGTGGCGGGCTTTTGCAAGAGACCCAGTACTTC.

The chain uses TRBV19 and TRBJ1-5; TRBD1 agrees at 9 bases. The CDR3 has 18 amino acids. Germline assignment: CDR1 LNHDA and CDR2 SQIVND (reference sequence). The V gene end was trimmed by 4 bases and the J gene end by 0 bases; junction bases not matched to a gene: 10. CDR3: CASSRTGVPLVSNQPQHF. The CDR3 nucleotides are TGTGCCAGTAGTAGGACAGGGGTTCCTCTTGTTAGCAATCAGCCCCAGCATTTT.